Reported below is one T cell receptor beta chain. Only in-frame clones appear in the TCRdb table, and some are missing; sequencing was by immunoSEQ multiplex PCR. The sample yields about 1.9 million clones, over 85% seen once. Germline V CDR1 and CDR2: LGHNA, YNFKEQ. V was trimmed by 0 bases and J by 3 bases, leaving 20 bases between them. This CDR3 is built from 18 residues. These data come from a study of shared clonotypes between healthy human individuals. As for the study in general: CD4 naive cells filled three plates per donor, CD4 memory three, CD8 naive two and CD8 memory one.

Naive CD8 cells lacked CD45RO, underwent positive selection for CCR7 and left out terminally differentiated effector memory CD45RA+ cells. Each donor was a Caucasian adult residing in Nashville, Tennessee. Sequenced sample: naive CD8+ T cells from PBMCs. The chain uses TRBV4-2 and TRBJ1-1; D ambiguous. This TCR came from a man between 18 and 29 years old in good health. Some clones in this sample may be carry-over from other donors' samples. As DNA, the CDR3 is TGTGCCAGCAGCCAAGATTTTCCGGGGTATGGGTTCGACACTGAAGCTTTCTTT. This translates into CASSQDFPGYGFDTEAFF.